These T cell receptor beta chains were read from a single sample in a study of cytomegalovirus exposure and HLA in healthy donors. TCRdb's table, derived via immunoSEQ multiplex PCR, lists solely in-frame clones and lacks some. This repertoire shows under 150,000 clones, 65% to 85% found once; its top ten account for roughly 1.2%. The sequenced sample was PBMCs. The receptors were sampled from a boy younger than 18 in good health and CMV-seronegative. The conserved cysteine and the conserved F or W are not part of the CDR3 here. A D gene is named only where the DNA matches it firmly.

NA TRBJ1-1 TRBV6-6 11 ASTSTQDVAAF
NA TRBJ2-2 TRBV9 12 ASSVEPLTGELF
TRBD1 TRBJ1-6 TRBV30 11 AYVRDRHSPLH
TRBD1 TRBJ1-2 TRBV10-3 17 AISESSTPGQGVSYGYT
NA TRBJ2-7 TRBV30 10 AWRDGLYEQY
NA TRBJ1-1 TRBV7-9 10 SSSPPGAEAF
NA TRBJ1-1 TRBV6-5 13 ASRRDNRPNTEAF
NA TRBJ2-2 TRBV19 11 ASQQGGAGELF
NA TRBJ2-6 TRBV4-3 15 ASSQDRGPSGANVLT
TRBD2 TRBJ2-1 TRBV2 12 ASSDETSWNEQF
NA TRBJ2-3 TRBV5-1 12 ASSFLDSTDTQY
NA TRBJ2-1 TRBV7-2 13 ASSLILFSYNEQF
NA TRBJ2-1 TRBV27 11 ASSLAAGGEQF
NA TRBJ2-2 TRBV25-1 13 ASSELGESTGELF
NA TRBJ2-5 TRBV5-6 13 ASSGARRMQETQY
NA TRBJ2-2 TRBV27 13 ASSILTGITGELF
NA TRBJ1-1 TRBV19 11 ASSRGHNTEAF
NA TRBJ1-5 TRBV30 12 AWTDSISNQPQH
NA TRBJ1-5 TRBV5-6 12 ASSLQGSNQPQH
NA TRBJ2-1 TRBV7-2 14 ASSLEASPPRNEQF
NA TRBJ1-1 TRBV11-3 11 ASSRGGYTEAF
TRBD1 TRBJ1-4 TRBV6-5 12 ASSPGQGQEKLF
NA TRBJ1-2 TRBV5-1 11 ASSFQGGDGYT
TRBD2 TRBJ2-1 TRBV4-1 14 ASSQSRREGLNEQF
NA TRBJ2-1 TRBV27 11 ASSSTVFNEQF
NA TRBJ2-5 TRBV5-1 14 ASSTGLLGLGETQY
NA TRBJ2-7 TRBV5-1 11 ASTPPGRPWLY
NA TRBJ1-5 TRBV7-9 15 ASSLARGGLSNQPQH
NA TRBJ2-1 TRBV7-2 12 ASSLPGVVDEQF
NA TRBJ2-7 TRBV7-9 12 ASSSGQGHYEQY
NA TRBJ1-4 TRBV14 13 ASSQERGGDEKLF
NA TRBJ2-1 TRBV5-6 12 ASSYLDYYNEQF
NA TRBJ2-5 TRBV14 12 ASSPWTGQETQY
TRBD2 TRBJ2-1 TRBV6-6 13 ASSISGPSYNEQF
TRBD2 TRBJ2-3 TRBV7-2 14 ASSTLLAGGSDTQY
NA TRBJ2-1 TRBV5-4 14 ASSHATRSSYNEQF
TRBD1 TRBJ2-7 TRBV6-5 14 ASSYSIGTGSDEQY
NA TRBJ2-3 TRBV9 12 ASSVNGNTDTQY
TRBD2 TRBJ2-2 TRBV5-6 14 ASSWGLAANTGELF
NA TRBJ2-6 TRBV7-6 17 ASSPPVLTGYSGANVLT
TRBD1 TRBJ1-2 TRBV7-9 14 ASSLLTGTGGSGYT
NA TRBJ2-1 TRBV7-8 9 ASSLGEEQF
NA TRBJ2-3 TRBV6-1 11 AGRPSSTDTQY
NA TRBJ1-5 TRBV18 11 ASSLVLDQPQH
NA TRBJ1-2 TRBV30 12 AWWRIGWDYGYT
NA TRBJ1-4 TRBV11-2 14 ASRLGGTHYGEKLF
TRBD1 TRBJ1-2 TRBV11-1 13 ASSPTGTDRYGYT